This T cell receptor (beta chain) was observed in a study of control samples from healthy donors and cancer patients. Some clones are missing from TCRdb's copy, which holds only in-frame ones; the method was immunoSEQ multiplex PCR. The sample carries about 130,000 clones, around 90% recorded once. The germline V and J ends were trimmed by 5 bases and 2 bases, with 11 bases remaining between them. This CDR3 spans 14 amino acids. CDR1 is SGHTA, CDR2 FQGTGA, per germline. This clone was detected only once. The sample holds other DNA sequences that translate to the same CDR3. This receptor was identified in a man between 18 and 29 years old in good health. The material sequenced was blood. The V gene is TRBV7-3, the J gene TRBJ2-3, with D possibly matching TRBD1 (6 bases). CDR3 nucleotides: TGTGCCAGCAGCCCGGGACATTCCACAGATACGCAGTATTTT. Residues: CASSPGHSTDTQYF. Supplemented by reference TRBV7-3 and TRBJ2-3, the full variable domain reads GAGVSQTPSNKVTEKGKYVELRCDPISGHTALYWYRQSLGQGPEFLIYFQGTGAADDSGLPNDRFFAVRPEGSVSTLKIQRTERGDSAVYLCASSPGHSTDTQYFGPGTRLTVL.